This is a list of T cell receptor beta chains from one sample in a study of cytomegalovirus exposure and HLA in healthy donors. Profiled with immunoSEQ multiplex PCR; TCRdb holds only in-frame clones, not every one. The table has more than 65,000 clones, about 73% seen once. Sequencing was performed on PBMCs. The receptors were sampled from a woman aged 55-69 years in good health and CMV-seropositive. CDR3s include the opening cysteine and the closing phenylalanine or tryptophan. D genes are given only for firm matches. Size is omitted from some rows. Given values are once, few, many or a class for expanded clones.

v_call	clone_size	cdr3_length	d_call	j_call	cdr3_nt	cdr3_aa
TRBV11-3	NA	14	TRBD1	TRBJ1-1	TGTGCCAGCAGCTTGGAGGCAGGGGGGACTGAAGCTTTCTTT	CASSLEAGGTEAFF
TRBV30	NA	16	NA	TRBJ1-3	TGTGCCTGGAGTGTTTACCCGGGACACTCTGGAAACACCATATATTTT	CAWSVYPGHSGNTIYF
TRBV30	NA	15	NA	TRBJ1-1	TGTGCCTGGAACGCCGCAGGAATCCCGAACACTGAAGCTTTCTTT	CAWNAAGIPNTEAFF
TRBV5-5	few	14	TRBD1	TRBJ1-1	TGTGCCAGCAGCCAAGGGACAGGGGCCCATGAAGCTTTCTTT	CASSQGTGAHEAFF
TRBV19	NA	16	NA	TRBJ1-1	TGTGCCACGGGACTTGGGGGAGGTTTAGCGAACACTGAAGCTTTCTTT	CATGLGGGLANTEAFF
TRBV6-5	NA	16	TRBD1	TRBJ1-5	TGTGCCAGCAGTTCGACAGGGGCGAAGAGCAATCAGCCCCAGCATTTT	CASSSTGAKSNQPQHF
TRBV6-5	few	15	NA	TRBJ1-5	TGTGCCAGCAGTTACTCAGGCGGAAGCAATCAGCCCCAGCATTTT	CASSYSGGSNQPQHF
TRBV7-6	few	14	NA	TRBJ1-1	TGTGCCAGCAGCTTAGTTAATGGGGAGGCTGAAGCTTTCTTT	CASSLVNGEAEAFF
TRBV6-5	NA	14	TRBD2	TRBJ2-7	TGTGCCAGCACTCCCGGGACTAGCGGGCTCGAGCAGTACTTC	CASTPGTSGLEQYF
TRBV10-3	few	15	TRBD2	TRBJ2-1	TGTGCCATCAAAGAAATAGCGGGGGGTTACAATGAGCAGTTCTTC	CAIKEIAGGYNEQFF
TRBV5-1	NA	15	NA	TRBJ1-5	TGCGCCAGCAGCCTGGGGGAGGGGCGGTCTCAGCCCCAGCATTTT	CASSLGEGRSQPQHF